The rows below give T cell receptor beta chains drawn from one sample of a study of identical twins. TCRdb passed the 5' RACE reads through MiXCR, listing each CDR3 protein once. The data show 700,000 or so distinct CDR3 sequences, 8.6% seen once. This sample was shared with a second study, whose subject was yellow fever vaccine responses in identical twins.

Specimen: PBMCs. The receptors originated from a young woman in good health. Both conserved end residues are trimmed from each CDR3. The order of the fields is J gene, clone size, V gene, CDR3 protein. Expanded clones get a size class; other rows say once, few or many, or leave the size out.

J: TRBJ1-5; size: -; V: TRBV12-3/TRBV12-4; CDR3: ASSPPTGKGNNQPQH
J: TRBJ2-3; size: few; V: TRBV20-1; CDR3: SADYSRKGPTDTQY
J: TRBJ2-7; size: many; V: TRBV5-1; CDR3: ASSGSGGAFEQY
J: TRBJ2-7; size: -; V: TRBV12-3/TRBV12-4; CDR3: ASSFGDWGSGSSYEQY
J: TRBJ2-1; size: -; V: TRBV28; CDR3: ASRTSGVTHEQF
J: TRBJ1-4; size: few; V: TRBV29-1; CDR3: SVERPREGGLF
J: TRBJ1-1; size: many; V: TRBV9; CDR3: ASSVGGDTEAF
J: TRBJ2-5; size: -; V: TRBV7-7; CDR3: ASSPQGSRGAKETQY
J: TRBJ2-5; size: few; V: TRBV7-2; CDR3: ASSNGQNSQETQY
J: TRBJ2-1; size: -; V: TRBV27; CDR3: ASSTRTSATYNEQF
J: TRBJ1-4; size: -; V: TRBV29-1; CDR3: SAYRGSNEKLF
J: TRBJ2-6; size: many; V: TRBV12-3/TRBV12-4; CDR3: ASSFSRSGGANVLT
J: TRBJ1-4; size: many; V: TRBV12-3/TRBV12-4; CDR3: ASSPELNEKLF
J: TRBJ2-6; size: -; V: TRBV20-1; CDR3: CAANPGTGAGANVLT
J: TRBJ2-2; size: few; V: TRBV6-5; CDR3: ASSYTPGLAGGYTGELF
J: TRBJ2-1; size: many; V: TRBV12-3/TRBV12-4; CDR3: ASRPSGYEQF
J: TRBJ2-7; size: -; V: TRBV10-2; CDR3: ASSEIAGGEYEQY
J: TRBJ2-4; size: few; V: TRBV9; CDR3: ASSVERGASIQY
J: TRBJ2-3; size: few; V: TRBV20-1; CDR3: SATFRGISTDTQY
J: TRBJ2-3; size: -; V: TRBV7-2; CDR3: ASSPDGGANRNTQY
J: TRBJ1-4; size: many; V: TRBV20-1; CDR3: SAARTGDEKLF
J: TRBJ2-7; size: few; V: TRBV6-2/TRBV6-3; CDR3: ASSYSVGQSSYEQY
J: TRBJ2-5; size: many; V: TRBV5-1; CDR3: ASTERDGETQY
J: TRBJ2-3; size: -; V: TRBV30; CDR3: AWSVGSDTQY
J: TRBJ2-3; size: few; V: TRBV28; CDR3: ASSSTGRAQY
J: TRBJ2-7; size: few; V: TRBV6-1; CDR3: ASSLTSSGPSYEQY
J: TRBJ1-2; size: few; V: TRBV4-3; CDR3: ASSQEGKGLYGYT
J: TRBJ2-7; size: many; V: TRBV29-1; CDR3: SVSGPNTYEQY
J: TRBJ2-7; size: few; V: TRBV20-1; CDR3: STSFLAASYEQY
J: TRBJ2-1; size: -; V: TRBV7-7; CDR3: ASSLNLAPQSSEQF
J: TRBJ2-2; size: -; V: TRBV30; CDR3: AQTGVSDTGELF
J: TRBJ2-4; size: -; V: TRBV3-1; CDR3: ASSRPTGVLNIQY
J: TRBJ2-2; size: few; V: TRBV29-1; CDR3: SVEVTLAGAGELF